The 18 T cell receptor beta chains below were found in one sample sequenced in a study of cytomegalovirus exposure and HLA in healthy donors (dated by TCRdb to the late 2010s). The library was obtained by the immunoSEQ multiplex PCR assay. A mixture of 60 forward primers for TCR Vbeta segments and 13 reverse primers for TCR Jbeta segments was used in the multiplex PCR. The immuneACCESS repertoire file appears here via TCRdb, limited to in-frame rearrangements. These files lack a portion of the clones; in checked studies, under half of the deficit traces to unresolved V genes, and the cause of the others is not known. A total of about 190,000 clones appear in this sample, roughly 84% of them only once. The top ten hold around 0.24% of the sample. The sample comprised PBMCs. The receptors stem from a boy between 5 and 17 years old in good health and CMV-seronegative.

The DNA for the CDR3 is TGTGCCAGCAGTTACTCGGCGGCCGGGGAGCTGTTTTTT. It is translated as CASSYSAAGELFF. V and J are TRBV6-5 and TRBJ2-2; unclear D gene. Deletions cut 0 bases from V and 6 bases from J, with 5 bases between. Germline V gene sequence: CDR1 MNHEY, CDR2 SVGAGI. The CDR3 totals 13 residues.

The chain uses TRBV7-9 and TRBJ1-1, with 7 bases identical to TRBD1. Losses at the gene ends were 3 bases for V and 3 bases for J; bases not matched to a gene: 7. The germline V gene has CDR1 SEHNR and CDR2 FQNEAQ (reference sequence). The CDR3 is 15 residues long. Here the CDR3 reads CASSFPWTGDTEAFF. Here the CDR3 DNA reads TGTGCCAGCAGCTTTCCTTGGACAGGCGACACTGAAGCTTTCTTT.

The chain is built from TRBV9 and TRBJ2-3; no reliable D call. The germline V gene encodes CDR1 SGDLS and CDR2 YYNGEE. The V and J ends lost 1 base and 3 bases respectively, with 9 bases between them. The CDR3 length is 14 residues. The CDR3 region has the DNA TGTGCCAGCAGCGTAACGCCTCGGACAGATACGCAGTATTTT. It translates to CASSVTPRTDTQYF.

The V and J genes are TRBV6-1 and TRBJ1-1; TRBD1 is a possible D gene (5 bases). The germline V and J ends were trimmed by 2 bases and 10 bases, with 11 bases remaining between them. This CDR3 is 12 amino acids long. The germline CDR1 and CDR2 sequences are MNHNS and SASEGT. CDR3 bases: TGTGCCAGCAGTGAACCAGGGTTCGGAGCTTTCTTT. Its protein is CASSEPGFGAFF.

This clone was seen once. V is TRBV7-9 and J is TRBJ2-7; D is perhaps TRBD1 (5 bases). Deletions cut 0 bases from V and 2 bases from J, with 14 bases between. The CDR3 covers 16 residues. The germline CDR1 and CDR2 sequences are SEHNR and FQNEAQ (reference sequence). CDR3 loop: CASSLAGLTKAYEQYF. The CDR3 coding sequence is TGTGCCAGCAGCTTAGCGGGGCTTACAAAGGCCTACGAGCAGTACTTC.

Note on this clone: At one end, the junction sequence differs from germline, possibly due to a read error. V and J are TRBV7-7 and TRBJ1-5; perhaps TRBD1 as D (5 bases). The germline gives CDR1 SSHAT, CDR2 FNYEAQ (reference sequence). This CDR3 comprises 13 residues. The CDR3 loop is CASSYPRGQPQHF. Here the CDR3 DNA reads TGTGCTAGCAGTTACCCCCGGGGGCAGCCCCAGCATTTT.

This chain links TRBV7-3 with TRBJ1-6, with TRBD1 identical over 7 bases. Germline CDR1 SGHTA, CDR2 FQGTGA. The V segment lost 3 bases and the J segment 10 bases; nucleotides outside the gene matches: 6. The length of the CDR3 is 14 residues. The chain's CDR3 is CASSFRGRGSPLHF. The CDR3 DNA follows: TGTGCCAGCAGCTTTAGGGGGCGAGGGTCACCCCTCCACTTT.

This chain uses TRBV10-3 with TRBJ1-5; TRBD1 might be the D (5 bases). CDR3 length: 12 amino acids. Germline CDR1 is ENHRY and CDR2 is SYGVKD. V lost 8 bases and J 5 bases, leaving 10 bases between the germline ends. CDR3 coding DNA: TGTGCCATCTCCGACAGCTATCAGCCCCAGCATTTT. Translating gives CAISDSYQPQHF.

V gene TRBV27 combines with J gene TRBJ2-6; D is unclear. The CDR3 length is 16 residues. Trimming shortened V by 3 bases and J by 0 bases, and 9 bases separated the two germline ends. Looked up from germline, CDR1 is MNHEY and CDR2 is SMNVEV (reference sequence). CDR3 nucleotide sequence: TGTGCCAGCAGTTTTAACTCCAACTCTGGGGCCAACGTCCTGACTTTC. Translating it yields CASSFNSNSGANVLTF. Full variable domain (remainder filled in from reference TRBV27 and TRBJ2-6): EAQVTQNPRYLITVTGKKLTVTCSQNMNHEYMSWYRQDPGLGLRQIYYSMNVEVTDKGDVPEGYKVSRKEKRNFPLILESPSPNQTSLYFCASSFNSNSGANVLTFGAGSRLTVL.

The chain links TRBV9 to TRBJ2-3; D gene uncertain. CDR1 and CDR2 from the germline V gene are SGDLS and YYNGEE. Trimming stripped 6 bases from V and 0 bases from J, with 14 bases between. This CDR3 contains 15 residues. DNA of the CDR3: TGTGCCAGCAACCTTCTACCAACTAGCACAGATACGCAGTATTTT. This encodes CASNLLPTSTDTQYF.

This clone was detected a few times. The chain joins TRBV15 to TRBJ1-1, with D uncertain. This CDR3 contains 14 residues. Between the trimmed V and J ends, which lost 6 bases and 1 base, there was a span of 12 bases. Germline CDR1 LNHNV, CDR2 YYDKDF (reference sequence). The CDR3 sequence: CATRINAANTEAFF. The CDR3 nucleotides are TGTGCCACCAGGATAAACGCGGCGAACACTGAAGCTTTCTTT.

The V call is TRBV6-5, the J call TRBJ1-5, with 7 bases matching TRBD1. The CDR3 totals 15 residues. Per germline, CDR1 MNHEY and CDR2 SVGAGI. V gave up 6 bases and J gave up 1 base; unmatched junction bases: 6. CDR3 DNA sequence: TGTGCCAGCAGCCTCGGGACAGCCAGCAATCAGCCCCAGCATTTT. As protein: CASSLGTASNQPQHF.

This chain links TRBV9 with TRBJ2-7; 10 bases align to TRBD1. The CDR3 is 14 amino acids. The ends lost 4 bases at V and 6 bases at J; junction bases unmatched: 7. Germline CDR1 SGDLS, CDR2 YYNGEE. Written as DNA, the CDR3 is TGTGCCAGCAGCACTGGGGACAGGGGTGGCGAGCAGTACTTC. Translating gives CASSTGDRGGEQYF.

In this sample, this clone turned up once. The chain has TRBV27 and TRBJ1-2; D unclear. With 0 bases removed from V and 4 bases from J, the gap between germline ends came to 9 bases. Germline CDR1 reads MNHEY; CDR2 reads SMNVEV (reference sequence). The CDR3 extends over 14 amino acids. CDR3 bases: TGTGCCAGCAGTTTATCGGCAGTCTCCTATGGCTACACCTTC. Translated, it gives CASSLSAVSYGYTF.

As regards this clone: At one end the junction does not follow the germline gene, possibly because of a read error. Other DNA sequences in the sample encode the same CDR3. The chain links TRBV30 to TRBJ1-1, with 7 bases lining up with TRBD1. The CDR3 covers 14 residues. Germline CDR1 reads GTSNPN; CDR2 reads SVGIG (reference sequence). The CDR3 sequence: CAWSNGQGDTEAFF. In DNA form, the CDR3 reads TGTGCCTGGAGTAACGGCCAGGGGGACACTGAGGCTTTCTTT.

This chain links TRBV30 with TRBJ2-5; 9 nucleotides agree with TRBD1. The J call is in doubt because the DNA end fits TRBJ2-7 better. The CDR3 extends over 15 amino acids. Germline V gene lookup returns CDR1 GTSNPN and CDR2 SVGIG (reference sequence). In DNA, the CDR3 is TGTGCCTGGAGTGTAGGAGGACAGGGGCGGTACGAGCAGTACTTC. This encodes CAWSVGGQGRYEQYF.

This clone came up a few times. V is TRBV5-1 and J is TRBJ1-4; possibly TRBD1 for D (5 bases). Germline CDR1 SGHRS, CDR2 YFSETQ. V was pared by 3 bases and J by 6 bases, with 12 bases between. This CDR3 is built from 14 residues. CDR3 coding DNA: TGCGCCAGCAGCTCCCAGGGTGGTTATGAAAAACTGTTTTTT. It is translated as CASSSQGGYEKLFF.

The V gene is TRBV5-1, the J gene TRBJ1-2; TRBD1 is a possible D gene (6 bases). Trimming took 3 bases from V and 8 from J, leaving 11 bases between them. CDR3 length: 12 residues. The germline gives CDR1 SGHRS, CDR2 YFSETQ. The CDR3 sequence: CASSSHRDGYTF. CDR3 in DNA: TGCGCCAGCAGCTCGCACAGGGACGGCTACACCTTC.